This T cell receptor (beta chain) is from a study of Ad26.COV2.S vaccination and SARS-CoV-2 variants. At the level of the study: A participant enrolled in the COV1001 Ad26.COV2.S trial arm provided the sample. The authors gave Ad26.COV2.S intramuscularly, either once or twice 56 days apart. Whole-study findings and limits: For non-spike TCRs, breadth in vaccine recipients resembled that in placebo recipients.

As regards this clone: Antigen: not known.

Specified treatment: around 19 received Ad26.COV2.S at low or high dose, single or two shots; roughly five received placebo; per-sample allocation not given. Sampling took place 63 days after the first vaccine or placebo injection. Profiled with immunoSEQ multiplex PCR; TCRdb holds only in-frame clones, not every one. The profile shows roughly 380,000 clones, about 88% of them singletons. The specimen comprised peripheral blood, sampled in a trial of Ad26.COV2.S vaccine versus placebo. This clonotype was sampled from a person aged 18-65 years who received the Ad26.COV2.S COVID-19 vaccine or a placebo.

The CDR3 is CASSFPDRGEFEQYF. The DNA for the CDR3 is TGTGCCAGCAGCTTCCCCGACAGGGGAGAATTCGAGCAGTACTTC. The chain joins TRBV7-2 to TRBJ2-7; 8 bases are shared with TRBD1. The CDR3 has 15 residues. V shed 3 bases, J shed 6 bases, and the junction held 10 bases outside the gene matches. Germline CDR1 SGHTA, CDR2 FQGNSA.